The present T cell receptor (beta chain) was sequenced within a study of Graves' ophthalmopathy and Graves' hyperthyroidism. This clonotype was detected many times. Its antigen remains unknown. CDR3 length: 14 amino acids. The germline CDR1 and CDR2 sequences are SGHRS and YFSETQ. Trimming shortened V by 5 bases and J by 0 bases, and 12 bases separated the two germline ends. Broader study findings: Most thyroid clonotypes with frequency above 0.001 were detected in blood too.

The authors amplified TCR beta CDR3 regions, and they did so from RNA transcripts for repertoire sequencing. HTBI primers primed a first-round RT-PCR, and a second-round multiplex PCR followed. MiXCR, applied by TCRdb to the multiplex PCR reads, yields one record per CDR3 protein. The sample includes a few hundred thousand distinct CDR3 sequences, around 19% of them seen just once. PBMCs were density-gradient isolated from approximately 9.8 ml fresh blood. Input material: peripheral blood. The receptor's source is a woman between 18 and 30 years old with Graves' ophthalmopathy. The rearrangement links TRBV5-1 to TRBJ2-7; D is possibly TRBD1 (6 bases). The CDR3 nucleotides are TGCGCCAGCAGGAATCAGGGGAGCTCCTACGAGCAGTACTTC. It specifies CASRNQGSSYEQYF.